This T cell receptor beta chain was documented in a study of CXCR3-negative and CXCR3-positive naive CD8 T cells. TRB cDNA libraries were made by UMI-labeled 5' RACE. For each CDR3 protein, TCRdb gives one entry from its re-call of the 5' RACE reads, without DNA. The specimen's table records some 130,000 distinct CDR3 sequences. CDR1 and CDR2 (germline): SQVTM, ANQGSEA. The CDR3 consists of 14 residues. Source material: naive CXCR3- CD8+ T cells from blood. Specified subset: CD45RO-CCR7+CD27+CD95- naive CD8+ T cells lacking CXCR3 (TNR3-). The sequence came from a human donor in good health. Some clones in this sample may be carry-over from other donors' samples. This sequence joins TRBV29-1 and TRBJ2-7; TCRdb returns TRBD1, unconfirmable since there is no DNA. The chain's CDR3 is CSVEEGTEFYEQYF.